This T cell receptor (beta chain) was profiled in a study of shared clonotypes between healthy human individuals. Study-wide background: The cohort comprised a couple of women and a few men. Their ages spanned 18 to 49 years.

The CDR3 is 13 residues long. V lost 0 bases and J 7 bases, leaving 10 bases between the germline ends. Per germline, CDR1 GTSNPN and CDR2 SVGIG (reference sequence). The donor cohort consisted entirely of Caucasian adults residing in Nashville, Tennessee. Study-level results: With few donors, the genetic and exposure-history diversity represented was limited.

An assay was performed, and its level was deep. Some clones are missing from TCRdb's copy, which holds only in-frame ones; the method was immunoSEQ multiplex PCR. The sample consists of about 1.1 million clones, 60% to 80% of them appearing once. Concerning this clone: What it binds is unknown.

Sequenced material: memory CD4+ T cells from PBMCs. Sample subset: CD45RA-negative fraction. The rearrangement links TRBV30 to TRBJ2-1; D might be TRBD1 (7 bases). The source of this sequence is a man aged 18-30 years in good health. Some clones in this sample may be carry-over from other donors' samples. This CDR3 is CAWSVQGRNEQFF. The CDR3 nucleotides read TGTGCCTGGAGTGTACAGGGGAGGAATGAGCAGTTCTTC.